This note documents a single T cell receptor (beta chain) sequence. No antigen is known for it. The data stem from a study of graft-versus-host responses after intestinal transplantation. Overall study: Anti-thymocyte globulin served as induction for all recipients, who then took tacrolimus and steroids for about 3 years.

The protocol was immunoSEQ multiplex PCR, while the TCRdb copy is restricted to in-frame clones and leaves out a portion. The sample has several thousand clones, 65% to 85% seen once. The authors processed graft tissue to release intraepithelial and lamina propria lymphocytes. Findings and limits, study-wide: Early post-transplant falls in HvG clones accompanied the peak levels of circulating GvH clones.

V was pared by 5 bases and J by 5 bases, with 9 bases between. The CDR3 is 12 residues long. Per the germline V gene, CDR1 is SGHRS and CDR2 is YFSETQ. This rearrangement joins TRBV5-1 to TRBJ2-3; TRBD2 might be the D (6 bases). The source is a human patient who received an intestinal transplant, so some T cells may come from the graft donor. Material: ileum tissue, obtained approximately 120 days after transplant. CDR3 bases: TGCGCCAGCAGAGGGGAGGAAGATACGCAGTATTTT. Residues: CASRGEEDTQYF.